A selection of T cell receptor beta chains follows, all from one sample in a study of blood T cell repertoires in COVID-19. Generated by immunoSEQ multiplex PCR, the TCRdb table keeps only in-frame clones and is missing some. There are fewer than 250,000 clones in the sample; 85% to 90% occur only once, and around 3% lies in the top ten. What was sequenced was peripheral blood. The receptor set was obtained from a man aged 55 to 69 with acute or convalescent COVID-19. Both conserved end residues are part of each CDR3. Fields, in order: V gene, CDR3 protein.

TRBV18	CASSRGREGEKLFF
TRBV5-1	CASSTGGVANTGELFF
TRBV6-5	CASTAGISGNTIYF
TRBV12-3/TRBV12-4	CASSRSTDTQYF
TRBV9	CASSVGGHPQETQYF
TRBV7-2	CASSLGSGQPYEQYF
TRBV28	CASSPNRGLNTDTQYF
TRBV5-1	CASSLLIQRDTQYF
TRBV19	CASSIGVWEATKLNTEAFF
TRBV24-1	CATSDPLAGGELFF
TRBV9	CASSERGTSGGIANTGELFF
TRBV28	CASSNDLAGESSYEQYF
TRBV2	CASSETRTGGGTDTQYF
TRBV11-2	CASSLGDRQGSTDTQYF
TRBV7-6	CASSPVAGYEQYF
TRBV27	CATSTGASRTLTGELFF
TRBV9	CASRSLEGAGYGYTF
TRBV7-2	CASSFPTRANSPLHF
TRBV28	CASSSGGAATNEKLFF
TRBV7-8	CASSLGRGATYEQYF
TRBV18	CASSRDRGQGGYTF
TRBV18	CASSQGQGNEAFF
TRBV2	CASAGHIGSYNSPLHF
TRBV6-5	CASSYSGAAGNTIYF
TRBV27	CASQTVAGGPKDTQYF
TRBV14	CASSPGLASVEQYF
TRBV28	CASSSLIQSQHF
TRBV10-3	CAISESSFNQHF
TRBV21-1	CASSKIEGQGKAESPLHF
TRBV5-6	CASSIPDREGEAFF
TRBV4-1	CASSQDSQGSYGYTF
TRBV6-2/TRBV6-3	CASSYSGRGATEAFF
TRBV12-5	CASGLPLLAGAHSGANVLTF
TRBV7-9	CASSLLRGARTDTQYF
TRBV6-5	CASSYRQGEAFF
TRBV9	CASSPEGGQGYEQYF
TRBV15	CATSRDKQDQETQYF
TRBV9	CASSGGSSGDYEQYF
TRBV6-2/TRBV6-3	CASSYGAGNGNEQFF
TRBV11-2	CASSLLGDGQFF
TRBV6-5	CASSYATGGSYEQYF
TRBV7-2	CASSLDRLRQGNQPQHF
TRBV7-2	CASSLARSQGRSYEQYF
TRBV28	CASSLTGQGGLGYGYTF
TRBV30	CAWSSGGLNTGELFF
TRBV28	CASSLTPRGPYEQYF
TRBV13	CASSSRQGNQPQHF
TRBV7-7	CASSGREGWYGYTF
TRBV10-3	CAISVGGSQTEAFF
TRBV30	CACTQVLRTQYF
TRBV15	CATSKRTQPPTDTQYF
TRBV5-1	CASSQGGVAGTGELFF
TRBV5-6	CASSLEGASEAFF
TRBV9	CASSVEWGTGTDGYTF
TRBV15	CATSRVPSLATQYF
TRBV7-3	CASSLPSGGTDTQYF
TRBV3-1/TRBV3-2	CASSPGGNMLTGTLHF